These 12 T cell receptor beta chains came from one sample sequenced in a study of CD8+ T cells in alopecia areata. RNA extraction and reverse transcription yielded cDNA as sequencing template. Repertoires were generated with immunoSEQ multiplex PCR, while TCRdb's copy carries only in-frame clones and drops some. The sample shows 150,000 or so clones, around 47% of them seen only once. Sequencing was performed on CD4+ T cells sorted from blood. These receptors originate from a human donor with alopecia areata.

This clone was counted between two and nine times. This chain uses TRBV9 with TRBJ1-1, with a tentative D call TRBD1 (5 bases). V lost 2 bases to trimming and J lost 6 bases, with 14 bases between them. The CDR3 loop spans 14 amino acids. CDR1 and CDR2 from the germline V gene are SGDLS and YYNGEE. CDR3 loop: CASSVSGIGAEAFF. CDR3 DNA: TGTGCCAGCAGCGTCTCAGGGATCGGGGCTGAAGCTTTCTTT.

This clone was detected only a few times. J is TRBJ2-1 and V is TRBV11-2; D is perhaps TRBD2 (5 bases). Per germline, CDR1 SGHAT and CDR2 FQNNGV. V lost 0 bases to trimming and J lost 10 bases, with 10 bases between them. CDR3 size: 13 residues. DNA for the CDR3: TGTGCCAGCAGCTTAGATATCCGGGGAGAGCAGTTCTTC. The encoded protein is CASSLDIRGEQFF.

This clone was seen a handful of times. The same CDR3 can be traced to other DNA sequences in this sample. V usage is TRBV7-2 and J usage is TRBJ1-5; possible D gene TRBD1, 5 bases. Germline CDR1 and CDR2: SGHTA and FQGNSA. The CDR3 is 13 amino acids. The V gene lost 4 bases and the J gene lost 4 bases, with 8 bases spanning the gap. The CDR3: CASSYRGNQPQHF. For the CDR3, the DNA is TGTGCCAGCAGCTACCGGGGGAATCAGCCCCAGCATTTT.

The chain recombines TRBV29-1 with TRBJ2-5; TRBD2 agrees at 14 bases. This CDR3 contains 14 residues. V shed 4 bases, J shed 5 bases, and the junction held 3 bases outside the gene matches. The germline CDR1 and CDR2 sequences are SQVTM and ANQGSEA. The CDR3 loop reads CSVGWTSGRETQYF. The DNA for the CDR3 is TGCAGCGTTGGATGGACTAGCGGGAGGGAGACCCAGTACTTC.

Only a few counts were recorded for this clone. The rearrangement uses TRBV15 and TRBJ2-6; D is uncertain. CDR1 is LNHNV, CDR2 YYDKDF, per germline (reference sequence). This CDR3 region has 14 residues. The V end lost 4 bases, the J end lost 0 bases, and 4 bases lay between the germline ends. The CDR3 DNA reads TGTGCCACCAGCATCGGCTCTGGGGCCAACGTCCTGACTTTC. Translating gives CATSIGSGANVLTF.

Here the CDR3 reads CASSNLAGLFNEQFF. In DNA form, the CDR3 reads TGCGCCAGCAGCAACTTAGCGGGCCTTTTCAATGAGCAGTTCTTC. The chain couples TRBV5-1 to TRBJ2-1, with 7 bases aligning to TRBD2. The CDR3 covers 15 residues. Germline V gene lookup returns CDR1 SGHRS and CDR2 YFSETQ. J was trimmed by 6 bases and V by 4 bases; bases with no gene match: 10.

V is TRBV28 and J is TRBJ1-1; D possibly corresponds to TRBD1 (5 bases). CDR3 length: 12 residues. Looked up from germline, CDR1 is MDHEN and CDR2 is SYDVKM. V lost 7 bases, J lost 10 bases, and 16 bases lay in between. The CDR3 sequence is CASIGTPGGAFF. CDR3 DNA: TGTGCCAGCATAGGGACGCCTGGTGGAGCTTTCTTT.

This clone was counted only a few times. V and J are TRBV29-1 and TRBJ2-7; D tentatively reads TRBD1 or TRBD2 (5 bases each). The germline V gene has CDR1 SQVTM and CDR2 ANQGSEA. The CDR3 runs 12 residues. V was pared by 7 bases and J by 1 base, with 11 bases between. CDR3 sequence (DNA): TGCAGCGGGGGGACGGATTCCTACGAGCAGTACTTC. It is translated as CSGGTDSYEQYF.

J is TRBJ2-7 and V is TRBV5-4, with 11 bases identical to TRBD2. Germline-derived CDR1 and CDR2 are SGHNT and YYREEE (reference sequence). Trimming cost V 5 bases and J 0 bases; bases outside gene matches: 10. The CDR3 covers 17 residues. The CDR3 DNA reads TGTGCCAGCAGTCCCGGGGGGCTAGCGGGAGGCTCCTACGAGCAGTACTTC. Its protein is CASSPGGLAGGSYEQYF.

This clone was seen a handful of times. The chain has TRBV6-5 and TRBJ2-1; 11 nucleotides align to TRBD2. Trimming cost V 4 bases and J 7 bases; bases outside gene matches: 6. The CDR3 runs to 15 residues. CDR1 and CDR2 from the germline V gene are MNHEY and SVGAGI. CDR3 amino acids: CASSSRLAGGNEQFF. CDR3 DNA sequence: TGTGCCAGCAGTTCTAGGCTAGCGGGAGGAAATGAGCAGTTCTTC.

This clone was counted between two and nine times. The chain employs TRBV29-1 and TRBJ1-2, with a weak D call TRBD1 (6 bases). Trimming left V 4 bases short and J 6 bases short, with 15 bases between. The CDR3 has 13 amino acids. CDR1 is SQVTM and CDR2 is ANQGSEA in the germline V gene. The CDR3 reads CSVVARRGNGYTF. The CDR3 DNA follows: TGCAGCGTTGTGGCCCGCAGGGGAAATGGCTACACCTTC.

J is TRBJ2-5 and V is TRBV7-3; D remains ambiguous. CDR1 SGHTA and CDR2 FQGTGA come from the germline V gene. V was trimmed by 2 bases and J by 4 bases, leaving 8 bases between them. The CDR3 runs 13 residues. The DNA for the CDR3 is TGTGCCAGCAGCTTATGGGAACGAGAGACCCAGTACTTC. Translating it yields CASSLWERETQYF.